A selection of T cell receptor beta chains follows, all from one sample in a study of T cell clonotyping in hematopoietic cell transplantation. Repertoires were generated with immunoSEQ multiplex PCR, while TCRdb's copy carries only in-frame clones and drops some. The table shows about 10,000 clones, with approximately 92% occurring only once. The starting material was PBMCs, obtained 100 days after allogeneic stem cell transplant. These receptors originate from a female patient in her 60s who had an allogeneic stem cell transplant from an unrelated donor, so the T cells may come from the graft donor. Some clones in this sample may be carry-over from other donors' samples. Both conserved end residues are part of each CDR3. Fields, in order: J gene, D gene, V gene, clone size, CDR3 DNA, CDR3 protein. A D gene is named only where the DNA matches it firmly. Expanded clones get a size class; other rows say once, few or many, or leave the size out.

TRBJ1-4,.,TRBV19,.,TGTGCCAGTAGTAGCCAGTTCGGACAGCTTAATGAAAAACTGTTTTTT,CASSSQFGQLNEKLFF
TRBJ2-7,.,TRBV25-1,.,TGTGCCAGCAGTGAATGGGACTCTTCACGCGAGCAGTACTTC,CASSEWDSSREQYF
TRBJ1-1,TRBD1,TRBV10-2,once,TGCGCCAGCAACAGGGGCTGGGAAGCTTTCTTT,CASNRGWEAFF
TRBJ1-1,.,TRBV30,few,TGTGCCTCCAGTTTCACTGAAGCTTTCTTT,CASSFTEAFF
TRBJ2-7,.,TRBV6-5,.,TGTGCCAGCAGTTACGCAGCGGCCTCCTACGAGCAGTACTTC,CASSYAAASYEQYF
TRBJ2-1,.,TRBV6-6,few,TGTGCCAGCAGTCCCCAGGGTTCCTACAATGAGCAGTTCTTC,CASSPQGSYNEQFF
TRBJ1-2,.,TRBV5-3,once,TGTGCCAGAAGCGGGGTCGGCTACACCTTC,CARSGVGYTF
TRBJ2-7,.,TRBV10-3,.,TGTGCCATCAGTGAGTCGAATTGGGGGAACGAGCAGTACTTC,CAISESNWGNEQYF
TRBJ1-1,.,TRBV27,.,TGTGCCAGCAGTTTAGGGGGGTTGAACACTGAAGCTTTCTTT,CASSLGGLNTEAFF
TRBJ2-1,TRBD2,TRBV6-1,.,TGTGCCAGCAGCCCGAGCGGGATAAACAATGAGCAGTTCTTC,CASSPSGINNEQFF
TRBJ2-5,.,TRBV9,.,TGTGCCAGCAGCGTAGCCACTGACCAAGAGACCCAGTACTTC,CASSVATDQETQYF
TRBJ2-7,.,TRBV6-5,.,TGTGCCAGCAGTTACTTAGACGAGCAGTACTTC,CASSYLDEQYF
TRBJ2-3,TRBD2,TRBV2,.,TGTGCCAGCAGTGAATTCAAGTCTAGCGGGACCTTCACAGATACGCAGTATTTT,CASSEFKSSGTFTDTQYF
TRBJ2-5,TRBD2,TRBV30,.,TGTGCCTGGGCGGGCGGGGGGACCCAAGAGACCCAGTACTTC,CAWAGGGTQETQYF
TRBJ1-2,.,TRBV29-1,.,TGCAGCGTTGATAGGTCTAACTATGGCTACACCTTC,CSVDRSNYGYTF
TRBJ2-7,TRBD1,TRBV27,.,TGTGCCAGCACCCGCGGCGGGACAGGTGGATCCTACGAGCAGTACTTC,CASTRGGTGGSYEQYF
TRBJ1-1,TRBD1,TRBV27,.,TGTGCCAGCAGTTTATACGGACAGGGCATGAACACTGAAGCTTTCTTT,CASSLYGQGMNTEAFF
TRBJ2-4,.,TRBV4-1,.,TGCGCCAGCAGCCAAGATCGGGCAGGCCTTAGCTTAGCCAAAAACATTCAGTACTTC,CASSQDRAGLSLAKNIQYF
TRBJ1-5,.,TRBV4-2,.,TGTGCCAGCAGCCAAGGCCAGGGGCTAAGCAATCAGCCCCAGCATTTT,CASSQGQGLSNQPQHF
TRBJ2-3,TRBD2,TRBV14,once,TGTGCCAGCAGCCCACTAGCGGGAACAAGCACAGATACGCAGTATTTT,CASSPLAGTSTDTQYF
TRBJ1-1,.,TRBV14,once,TGTGCCAGCAGCCAACATGCAGACATGAACACTGAAGCTTTCTTT,CASSQHADMNTEAFF
TRBJ1-5,TRBD1,TRBV23-1,.,TGCGCCAGCAGGCACCGGGGACAGGAGAATCAGCCCCAGCATTTT,CASRHRGQENQPQHF
TRBJ2-2,.,TRBV5-6,.,TGTGCCAGCAGCTTGATCGCTGAGGCCTCCGGGGAGCTGTTTTTT,CASSLIAEASGELFF
TRBJ1-5,.,TRBV7-6,once,TGTGCCAGCAGCTCAAGTAACAATCAGCCCCAGCATTTT,CASSSSNNQPQHF
TRBJ2-1,.,TRBV4-2,.,TGTGCCAGCAGCCTTTACAGGGAGAACAATGAGCAGTTCTTC,CASSLYRENNEQFF
TRBJ1-2,.,TRBV13,medium-sized,TGTGCCAGCAGCTTGAATGACTATGGCTACACCTTC,CASSLNDYGYTF
TRBJ2-7,.,TRBV29-1,.,TGCAGCGTTGCCAGGGGCTTCAGCTCCTACGAGCAGTACTTC,CSVARGFSSYEQYF
TRBJ2-5,TRBD1,TRBV5-1,.,TGCGCCAGCAGCTTTGGGACAGCGGTTCAAGAGACCCAGTACTTC,CASSFGTAVQETQYF
TRBJ2-1,.,TRBV29-1,.,TGCAGCGTTCTTAGCGAGGGGAGAGGAAATGAGCAGTTCTTC,CSVLSEGRGNEQFF
TRBJ1-2,.,TRBV28,once,TGTGCCAGCAGTTTTGCGCTGAGCTTCTATGGCTACACCTTC,CASSFALSFYGYTF
TRBJ1-4,.,TRBV28,.,TGTGCCAGCAAGAGTGGACAAAACAATTATAATGAAAAACTGTTTTTT,CASKSGQNNYNEKLFF
TRBJ2-3,.,TRBV7-6,.,TGTGCCAGCAGCCCCCCTCTGGGAAGTACGCAGTATTTT,CASSPPLGSTQYF
TRBJ2-1,TRBD2,TRBV9,.,TGTGCCAGCGGGGACTATTCCTACAATGAGCAGTTCTTC,CASGDYSYNEQFF
TRBJ2-1,.,TRBV6-1,.,TGTGCCAGCGATGGACACATCAATGAGCAGTTCTTC,CASDGHINEQFF
TRBJ2-7,.,TRBV27,.,TGTGCCAGCAGTTTTTTCCGACTGGGTAGCTCCTACGAGCAGTACTTC,CASSFFRLGSSYEQYF
TRBJ2-7,TRBD1,TRBV28,.,TGTGCCAGCAGTTTCGGGACAGAATTTTACGAGCAGTACTTC,CASSFGTEFYEQYF
TRBJ2-3,.,TRBV20-1,medium-sized,TGCAGTGCTAATCTAGATACGCAGTATTTT,CSANLDTQYF
TRBJ2-5,.,TRBV5-1,.,TGCGCCAGCAGCTTGGCCCGTGGGTTTGGGGAGACCCAGTACTTC,CASSLARGFGETQYF
TRBJ2-1,TRBD1,TRBV6-5,.,TGTGCCAGCAGTGACGGGACAGGGATGGGTGAGCAGTTCTTC,CASSDGTGMGEQFF
TRBJ2-5,TRBD2,TRBV19,.,TGTGCCAGTAGTGATAGGACTAGCGGGAGGTTTGAGACCCAGTACTTC,CASSDRTSGRFETQYF
TRBJ2-7,.,TRBV27,.,TGTGCCAGCAGTTCGGTAGGGTACGAGCAGTACTTC,CASSSVGYEQYF
TRBJ1-3,.,TRBV6-1,.,TGTGCCAGCAGTGAATACAGCTCTGGAAACACCATATATTTT,CASSEYSSGNTIYF
TRBJ1-2,.,TRBV5-8,.,TGTGCCAGCAGCTTGGTGGGAATCTATGGCTACACCTTC,CASSLVGIYGYTF
TRBJ2-4,.,TRBV7-9,.,TGTGCCAGCAGCTTAGGGGCCGGTGGACTAGCCAAAAACATTCAGTACTTC,CASSLGAGGLAKNIQYF
TRBJ2-2,.,TRBV7-9,.,TGTGCCAGCAGCTTAGCGGGGGTCCCCGGGGAGCTGTTTTTT,CASSLAGVPGELFF